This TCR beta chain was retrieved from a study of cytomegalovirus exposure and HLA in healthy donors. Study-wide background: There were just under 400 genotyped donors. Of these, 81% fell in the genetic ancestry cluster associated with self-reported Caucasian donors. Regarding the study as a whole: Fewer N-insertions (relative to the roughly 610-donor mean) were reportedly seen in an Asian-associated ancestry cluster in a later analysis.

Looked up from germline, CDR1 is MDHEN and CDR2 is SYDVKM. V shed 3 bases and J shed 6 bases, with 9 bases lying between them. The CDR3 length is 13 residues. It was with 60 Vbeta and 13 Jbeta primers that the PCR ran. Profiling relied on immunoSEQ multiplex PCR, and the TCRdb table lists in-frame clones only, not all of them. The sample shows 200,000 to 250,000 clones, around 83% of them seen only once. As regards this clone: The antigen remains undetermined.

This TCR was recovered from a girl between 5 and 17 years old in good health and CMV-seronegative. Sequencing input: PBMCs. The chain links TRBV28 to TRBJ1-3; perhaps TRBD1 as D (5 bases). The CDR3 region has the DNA TGTGCCAGCAGTTTGGGGCCCGAAAACACCATATATTTT. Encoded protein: CASSLGPENTIYF. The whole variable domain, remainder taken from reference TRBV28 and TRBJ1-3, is DVKVTQSSRYLVKRTGEKVFLECVQDMDHENMFWYRQDPGLGLRLIYFSYDVKMKEKGDIPEGYSVSREKKERFSLILESASTNQTSMYLCASSLGPENTIYFGEGSWLTVV.